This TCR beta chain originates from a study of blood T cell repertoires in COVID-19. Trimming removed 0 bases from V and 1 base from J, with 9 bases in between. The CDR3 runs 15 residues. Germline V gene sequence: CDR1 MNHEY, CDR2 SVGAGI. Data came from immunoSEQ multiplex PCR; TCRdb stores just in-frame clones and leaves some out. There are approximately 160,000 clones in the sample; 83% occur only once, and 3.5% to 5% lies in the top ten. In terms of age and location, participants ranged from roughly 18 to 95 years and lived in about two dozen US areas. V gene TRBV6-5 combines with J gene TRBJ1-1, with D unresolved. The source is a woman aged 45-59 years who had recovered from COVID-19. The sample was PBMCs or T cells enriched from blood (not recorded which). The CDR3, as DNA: TGTGCCAGCAGTTACTCGAGCCTGAAGAACACTGAAGCTTTCTTT. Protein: CASSYSSLKNTEAFF.